These 29 T cell receptor beta chains were all obtained from the same sample, sequenced in a study of beta chain features in type 1 diabetes. Study-wide findings and caveats: Significant though moderate, a shortening of TCRB CDR3s appeared in all four CD4+ subsets of Type 1 diabetes patients.

Their recognized antigens are unknown. The sequenced template was cDNA made from the entire isolated RNA. Assay used: immunoSEQ multiplex PCR; TCRdb lists only in-frame clones, some missing. Altogether 250,000 to 300,000 clones are present, roughly an eighth being singletons, with the ten largest covering 0.017%. The sample consisted of naive CD4+ T cells from blood. Receptor source: a young man with type 1 diabetes.

This clone was picked up a small number of times. V gene TRBV25-1 combines with J gene TRBJ2-5, with TRBD1 matching over 12 bases. Trimming removed 1 base from V and 4 bases from J; junction bases left unmatched: 4. This CDR3 spans 16 amino acids. Germline V CDR1 and CDR2: MGHDK, SYGVNS. CDR3 sequence (DNA): TGTGCCAGCAGTGAATTGGGACAGGGGGCGCGAGAGACCCAGTACTTC. Protein: CASSELGQGARETQYF. The entire variable domain, with the rest obtained from reference TRBV25-1 and TRBJ2-5, is as follows: EADIYQTPRYLVIGTGKKITLECSQTMGHDKMYWYQQDPGMELHLIHYSYGVNSTEKGDLSSESTVSRIRTEHFPLTLESARPSHTSQYLCASSELGQGARETQYFGPGTRLLVL.

This CDR3 is CASSYSTVPDTQYF. CDR3 DNA: TGTGCCAGCAGTTACTCGACTGTGCCAGATACGCAGTATTTT. This chain connects TRBV6-6 to TRBJ2-3; D call uncertain. CDR3 length: 14 amino acids. V was cut by 0 bases and J by 4 bases, with 8 bases left in between. Per germline, CDR1 MNHNY and CDR2 SVGAGI (reference sequence).

The rearrangement joins TRBV10-3 to TRBJ2-3, with 10 bases aligning to TRBD2. The CDR3 has 14 amino acids. The junction had 5 bases not matched to a gene; V was cut back by 10 bases and J by 1 base. Germline assignment: CDR1 ENHRY and CDR2 SYGVKD. The CDR3 sequence: CATASGRGTDTQYF. The CDR3 DNA reads as TGTGCCACTGCTAGCGGGAGAGGCACAGATACGCAGTATTTT.

The V gene is TRBV9, the J gene TRBJ1-5; 10 bases are a match to TRBD1. J was trimmed by 4 bases and V by 5 bases; bases with no gene match: 6. The CDR3 length is 15 residues. Germline values: CDR1 SGDLS, CDR2 YYNGEE. The CDR3 spells CASSTGQGLNQPQHF. CDR3 in DNA: TGTGCCAGCAGTACGGGACAGGGGCTAAATCAGCCCCAGCATTTT.

The chain recombines TRBV29-1 with TRBJ2-3, with 7 bases matching TRBD2. The V and J ends lost 5 bases and 0 bases, in that order; junction bases with no gene match: 8. This CDR3 has 15 amino acids. Germline V CDR1 and CDR2: SQVTM, ANQGSEA. The CDR3 sequence is CSVRSLAASTDTQYF. The CDR3 coding sequence is TGCAGCGTTCGGAGCCTAGCGGCTAGCACAGATACGCAGTATTTT.

This rearrangement joins TRBV11-3 to TRBJ2-7; D perhaps matches TRBD2 (6 bases). From germline, CDR1 is SGHNT and CDR2 YENEEA. V lost 1 base and J lost 2, with 6 bases in between. This CDR3 spans 13 amino acids. Here the CDR3 DNA reads TGTGCCAGCAGCTTAGGCGGGACCTACGAGCAGTACTTC. Its translation: CASSLGGTYEQYF.

The rearrangement links TRBV2 to TRBJ2-7; 10 positions agree with TRBD1. Trimming cost V 5 bases and J 6 bases; bases outside gene matches: 10. CDR1 and CDR2 (germline): SNHLY, FYNNEI. The CDR3 consists of 15 residues. The CDR3 sequence: CASSYDRGLPREQYF. In DNA, the CDR3 is TGTGCCAGCAGTTACGACAGGGGGCTTCCTCGCGAGCAGTACTTC.

This clone was counted between two and nine times. The chain uses TRBV19 and TRBJ2-1; perhaps TRBD2 as D (6 bases). Trimming pared 1 base from V and 6 bases from J, leaving 13 bases between. Germline-derived CDR1 and CDR2 are LNHDA and SQIVND (reference sequence). This CDR3 spans 15 amino acids. The CDR3 bases are TGTGCCAGTAGTATAGCACGTCGGGGGACCAATGAGCAGTTCTTC. Protein product: CASSIARRGTNEQFF.

There are a few counts of this clone. The CDR3 DNA follows: TGTGCCAGCTGGGCGGGTTTTACAGATACGCAGTATTTT. As protein: CASWAGFTDTQYF. This rearrangement joins TRBV6-6 to TRBJ2-3; D might be TRBD2 (5 bases). Trimming stripped 8 bases from V and 3 bases from J, with 12 bases between. CDR1 is MNHNY, CDR2 SVGAGI, per germline (reference sequence). The CDR3 loop spans 13 amino acids.

The chain is built from TRBV6-5 and TRBJ2-5; D is possibly TRBD2 (5 bases). The germline V gene encodes CDR1 MNHEY and CDR2 SVGAGI. This CDR3 is 11 amino acids long. Trimming took off 8 bases at V and 5 bases at J, with 9 bases between the two ends. The CDR3 is CASLRGETQYF. The CDR3 coding sequence is TGTGCCAGCCTTCGAGGGGAGACCCAGTACTTC.

The chain joins TRBV19 to TRBJ2-2, with D tentatively TRBD2 (6 bases). Deletions cut 3 bases from V and 5 bases from J, with 10 bases between. The CDR3 has 14 amino acids. Germline V CDR1 and CDR2: LNHDA, SQIVND (reference sequence). Written as DNA, the CDR3 is TGTGCCAGTAGTATTGGGGGAGGTACCGGGGAGCTGTTTTTT. Translated, it gives CASSIGGGTGELFF.

This clone appeared a few times. The rearrangement uses TRBV2 and TRBJ2-1, with D possibly matching TRBD1 (5 bases). CDR1 is SNHLY, CDR2 FYNNEI, per germline. The CDR3 sequence is 15 residues long. V lost 6 bases to trimming and J lost 2 bases, with 14 bases between them. The CDR3 spells CASRGHPGTYNEQFF. The DNA for the CDR3 is TGTGCCAGCAGGGGCCATCCAGGGACCTACAATGAGCAGTTCTTC.

V is TRBV7-6 and J is TRBJ2-5, with TRBD1 identical over 9 bases. V was pared by 2 bases and J by 4 bases, with 8 bases of the junction left unmatched. CDR1 SGHVS and CDR2 FNYEAQ come from the germline V gene. The CDR3 consists of 16 residues. The CDR3 DNA sequence: TGTGCCAGCAGCTTATCCGGGACAGGGATGGGAGAGACCCAGTACTTC. Translation gives CASSLSGTGMGETQYF.

The chain links TRBV5-1 to TRBJ1-5; D unresolved. The CDR3 is made up of 15 amino acids. Looked up from germline, CDR1 is SGHRS and CDR2 is YFSETQ. Trimming cost V 4 bases and J 0 bases, with 11 bases left between them. CDR3 amino acids: CASSVGMGSNQPQHF. CDR3 nucleotides: TGCGCCAGCAGCGTCGGGATGGGTAGCAATCAGCCCCAGCATTTT.

This clone was recorded a few times. V gene TRBV11-1 combines with J gene TRBJ2-5; 10 bases agree with TRBD2. V was pared by 5 bases and J by 5 bases, with 11 bases of the junction left unmatched. The CDR3 totals 16 residues. Germline CDR1 is SGHAT and CDR2 is FQDESV (reference sequence). CDR3 sequence (DNA): TGTGCCAGCAGCCCAGGGCTAGCGGGAGCATCCGAGACCCAGTACTTC. It translates to CASSPGLAGASETQYF.

In this sample, this clone turned up a few times. The chain recombines TRBV6-5 with TRBJ2-3, with D maybe TRBD2 (5 bases). The germline V and J ends were trimmed by 0 bases and 3 bases, with 10 bases remaining between them. Germline V gene sequence: CDR1 MNHEY, CDR2 SVGAGI. The CDR3 runs to 15 residues. DNA of the CDR3: TGTGCCAGCAGTTACTCCGGACGGACTACAGATACGCAGTATTTT. Its protein is CASSYSGRTTDTQYF.

This clone has just a few counts. The V call is TRBV5-1, the J call TRBJ2-7; 12 bases map to TRBD1. The germline CDR1 and CDR2 sequences are SGHRS and YFSETQ. This CDR3 region has 15 residues. After removal of 3 bases from V and 3 bases from J, the junction contained 4 bases not matched to a gene. In DNA form, the CDR3 reads TGCGCCAGCAGCTCGGGACAGGGGGCAGGCTACGAGCAGTACTTC. Translating gives CASSSGQGAGYEQYF.

This clone was counted only a few times. The rearrangement joins TRBV2 to TRBJ2-4, with 9 bases identical to TRBD2. CDR3 length: 17 residues. The V and J ends lost 3 bases and 0 bases, in that order; junction bases with no gene match: 6. Germline assignment: CDR1 SNHLY and CDR2 FYNNEI. CDR3 in DNA: TGTGCCAGCAGTGAGAGGGTTAGCGGGGGAGCCAAAAACATTCAGTACTTC. This gives the protein CASSERVSGGAKNIQYF.

The J gene is TRBJ2-7, the V gene TRBV11-2; no reliable D call. This CDR3 comprises 16 residues. V shed 8 bases and J shed 2 bases, with 22 bases lying between them. Per germline, CDR1 SGHAT and CDR2 FQNNGV. In nucleotides, the CDR3 is TGTGCCAGCGCCCGCCGGCAGGTAGTATTGGCCTACGAGCAGTACTTC. Amino acid sequence: CASARRQVVLAYEQYF.

This clone has just a few counts. This chain joins TRBV6-6 and TRBJ2-7; weak D call: TRBD2 (5 bases). Between the trimmed V and J ends, which lost 2 bases and 0 bases, there was a span of 11 bases. CDR3 size: 15 residues. CDR1 is MNHNY, CDR2 SVGAGI, per germline (reference sequence). The DNA of the CDR3 is TGTGCCAGCAGTTACCGACGGGGAAGCTCCTACGAGCAGTACTTC. It codes for CASSYRRGSSYEQYF.

Regarding this clone: The sample carries other DNA sequences with the same CDR3. This chain links TRBV28 with TRBJ2-7; D is unclear. Germline V gene data show CDR1 as MDHEN and CDR2 as SYDVKM. Trimming took 3 bases from V and 0 from J, leaving 3 bases between them. The CDR3 length is 12 residues. CDR3 nucleotide sequence: TGTGCCAGCAGTTTGAGCTCCTACGAGCAGTACTTC. This gives the protein CASSLSSYEQYF.

The genes are TRBV15 and TRBJ1-3; possible D gene TRBD1, 5 bases. Germline CDR1 reads LNHNV; CDR2 reads YYDKDF (reference sequence). Trimming pared 0 bases from V and 8 bases from J, leaving 11 bases between. The CDR3 runs 14 residues. Here the CDR3 reads CATSRDTGLDTIYF. The CDR3 region has the DNA TGTGCCACCAGCAGAGACACAGGTTTGGACACCATATATTTT.

The V call is TRBV25-1, the J call TRBJ2-7; D gene ambiguous. Between the trimmed V and J ends, which lost 2 bases and 6 bases, there was a span of 11 bases. Germline V CDR1 and CDR2: MGHDK, SYGVNS. The length of the CDR3 is 13 residues. CDR3 region: CASSEPHLVEQYF. The CDR3 DNA reads TGTGCCAGCAGTGAACCCCACTTGGTCGAGCAGTACTTC.

The rearrangement joins TRBV7-2 to TRBJ2-1; 7 nucleotides agree with TRBD1. J lost 0 bases, V lost 5 bases, and 7 bases had no gene match. The length of the CDR3 is 16 residues. In germline, CDR1 is SGHTA, CDR2 FQGNSA. CDR3 sequence reads: CASSTTQGPSYNEQFF. The CDR3 DNA follows: TGTGCCAGCAGCACAACACAGGGGCCCTCCTACAATGAGCAGTTCTTC.

J is TRBJ2-1 and V is TRBV5-1; 9 nucleotides match TRBD2. Trimming at V came to 4 bases and at J to 4 bases, leaving 9 bases not matched to a gene. Germline CDR1 is SGHRS and CDR2 is YFSETQ. This CDR3 comprises 16 residues. The DNA for the CDR3 is TGCGCCAGCAGCCCGGCGGTTAGCGGGGGTTACAATGAGCAGTTCTTC. Its translation is CASSPAVSGGYNEQFF.

V usage is TRBV6-6 and J usage is TRBJ2-1; possibly TRBD1 for D (6 bases). Germline-derived CDR1 and CDR2 are MNHNY and SVGAGI (reference sequence). This CDR3 has 16 residues. V lost 5 bases, J lost 4 bases, and 18 bases lay in between. The CDR3 DNA reads TGTGCCAGCAGTCCTCCGACAGGTACGATGTACAATGAGCAGTTCTTC. It yields the protein CASSPPTGTMYNEQFF.

CDR3 coding DNA: TGTGCCAGCAGTCGAGTATGGCAGGGGAATAGGAATGAGCAGTTCTTC. Translating gives CASSRVWQGNRNEQFF. This chain connects TRBV27 to TRBJ2-1; D may be TRBD1 (6 bases). Germline V lookup: CDR1 MNHEY, CDR2 SMNVEV (reference sequence). V was pared by 5 bases and J by 7 bases, with 21 bases between. The CDR3 consists of 16 residues.

This clone has more than one count but fewer than ten. V usage is TRBV28 and J usage is TRBJ1-5; tentatively, D is TRBD1 (6 bases). The CDR3 is 14 residues long. Trimming removed 5 bases at V and 0 bases at J, with 8 bases between. CDR1 MDHEN and CDR2 SYDVKM come from the germline V gene. The CDR3: CASSPGDSNQPQHF. The CDR3 nucleotides are TGTGCCAGCAGTCCAGGGGATAGCAATCAGCCCCAGCATTTT. Combining the CDR3 with reference TRBV28 and TRBJ1-5 gives the whole variable domain DVKVTQSSRYLVKRTGEKVFLECVQDMDHENMFWYRQDPGLGLRLIYFSYDVKMKEKGDIPEGYSVSREKKERFSLILESASTNQTSMYLCASSPGDSNQPQHFGDGTRLSIL.

This clone was recorded a few times. The genes are TRBV6-6 and TRBJ2-2; 8 bases line up with TRBD2. The junction had 9 bases not matched to a gene; V was cut back by 5 bases and J by 7 bases. The length of the CDR3 is 15 residues. Germline V gives CDR1 MNHNY, CDR2 SVGAGI (reference sequence). CDR3 region: CASSLAGDWGGELFF. The CDR3 coding sequence is TGTGCCAGCAGTCTAGCGGGTGATTGGGGCGGGGAGCTGTTTTTT.